Below, 27 T cell receptor beta chains from the same sample are listed, as sequenced in a study of cytomegalovirus exposure and HLA in healthy donors. 13 Jbeta primers and 60 Vbeta primers were used for the PCR. Assay used: immunoSEQ multiplex PCR; TCRdb lists only in-frame clones, some missing. Its table records approximately 100,000 clones. Sequences were obtained from PBMCs. These receptors were taken from a man aged 35 to 55 in good health and CMV-seronegative.

The chain recombines TRBV29-1 with TRBJ2-3, with 8 bases fitting TRBD1. Germline-derived CDR1 and CDR2 are SQVTM and ANQGSEA. The CDR3 is 13 amino acids. J gave up 4 bases and V 5 bases, and 5 bases lay outside the gene matches. CDR3 in amino acids: CSVFDRGADTQYF. CDR3 nucleotide sequence: TGCAGCGTTTTCGACAGGGGCGCAGATACGCAGTATTTT.

The chain joins TRBV9 to TRBJ1-2; tentative D call: TRBD1 (5 bases). The V gene lost 6 bases and the J gene lost 6 bases, with 9 bases spanning the gap. CDR1 and CDR2 (germline): SGDLS, YYNGEE. The CDR3 extends over 11 amino acids. CDR3 coding DNA: TGTGCCAGCACAGGGTGGGATGGCTACACCTTC. It encodes CASTGWDGYTF.

This chain joins TRBV29-1 and TRBJ2-5; 10 bases match TRBD1. CDR3 length equals 14 residues. With 2 bases clipped from V and 4 bases from J, the junction kept 4 bases outside the gene matches. Germline CDR1 reads SQVTM; CDR2 reads ANQGSEA. The CDR3 sequence: CSVERTGGGETQYF. The CDR3 DNA is TGCAGCGTTGAAAGGACAGGGGGTGGAGAGACCCAGTACTTC.

The chain is built from TRBV6-1 and TRBJ1-5; a possible D gene is TRBD1 (5 bases). V was pared by 2 bases and J by 13 bases, with 12 bases between. Per the germline V gene, CDR1 is MNHNS and CDR2 is SASEGT. The CDR3 totals 12 residues. The CDR3 DNA follows: TGTGCCAGCAGTGAATCGTGGCAGGGTCAGCATTTT. Amino acids: CASSESWQGQHF.

The chain couples TRBV4-3 to TRBJ2-6, with TRBD1 matching 12 bases. J lost 2 bases, V lost 1 base, and 3 bases had no gene match. The CDR3 sequence is 18 residues long. Germline CDR1 is LGHNA and CDR2 is YSLEER. The CDR3 bases are TGCGCCAGCAGCCAAGTCGGGACAGGGGGCGCTGGGGCCAACGTCCTGACTTTC. Translated: CASSQVGTGGAGANVLTF.

J is TRBJ2-5 and V is TRBV19; possible D gene TRBD1, 5 bases. The CDR3 sequence is 13 residues long. V lost 8 bases and J lost 4, with 14 bases in between. Looked up from germline, CDR1 is LNHDA and CDR2 is SQIVND (reference sequence). In DNA form, the CDR3 reads TGTGCCAGTGGATCGGTTAGGGGAGAGACCCAGTACTTC. Translation gives CASGSVRGETQYF.

This chain uses TRBV10-3 with TRBJ2-7; 9 positions agree with TRBD1. CDR3 length: 16 residues. V was pared by 6 bases and J by 7 bases, with 16 bases of the junction left unmatched. The germline gives CDR1 ENHRY, CDR2 SYGVKD. The CDR3 coding sequence is TGTGCCATCAGAAAAACAGGGGGCACATCCTCGGAGGAGCAGTACTTC. It is translated as CAIRKTGGTSSEEQYF.

Comment on this clone: In the same sample, other DNA sequences code for this CDR3. The rearrangement joins TRBV14 to TRBJ1-4, with D perhaps TRBD1 (5 bases). Germline values: CDR1 SGHDN, CDR2 FVKESK. V was trimmed by 4 bases and J by 4 bases, leaving 13 bases between them. The length of the CDR3 is 15 residues. The CDR3 loop reads CASSLGRGGNEKLFF. The CDR3 DNA sequence: TGTGCCAGCAGCCTAGGACGGGGGGGTAATGAAAAACTGTTTTTT.

The chain's CDR3 is CASSISQQGPYEQYF. The CDR3 region has the DNA TGTGCCAGTAGTATTTCGCAGCAGGGTCCCTACGAGCAGTACTTC. The chain combines TRBV19 with TRBJ2-7, with D possibly matching TRBD1 (5 bases). CDR3 size: 15 residues. V lost 3 bases, J lost 2 bases, and 14 bases lay in between. Germline-derived CDR1 and CDR2 are LNHDA and SQIVND (reference sequence). The whole variable domain, remainder taken from reference TRBV19 and TRBJ2-7, is DGGITQSPKYLFRKEGQNVTLSCEQNLNHDAMYWYRQDPGQGLRLIYYSQIVNDFQKGDIAEGYSVSREKKESFPLTVTSAQKNPTAFYLCASSISQQGPYEQYFGPGTRLTVT.

In regard to this clone: Germline and junction disagree at one end, which may indicate a read error. The chain recombines TRBV30 with TRBJ2-7, with D tentatively TRBD1 (5 bases). This CDR3 is 17 amino acids long. Germline V gene lookup returns CDR1 GTSNPN and CDR2 SVGIG (reference sequence). CDR3 loop: CAWGVAQGLRYSYEQYF. As DNA, the CDR3 is TGTGCCTGGGGTGTTGCTCAGGGATTGAGATATTCCTACGAGCAGTACTTC.

The V and J genes are TRBV9 and TRBJ2-3; 9 bases are a match to TRBD1. CDR3 size: 15 residues. Germline CDR1 is SGDLS and CDR2 is YYNGEE. The junction had 7 bases not matched to a gene; V was cut back by 6 bases and J by 2 bases. CDR3 residues: CASTTGTGPTDTQYF. In nucleotides, the CDR3 is TGTGCCAGCACCACCGGGACAGGGCCCACAGATACGCAGTATTTT.

J is TRBJ2-7 and V is TRBV6-5; 10 positions agree with TRBD1. Germline V CDR1 and CDR2: MNHEY, SVGAGI. The V segment lost 7 bases and the J segment 6 bases; nucleotides outside the gene matches: 12. This CDR3 contains 15 residues. As DNA, the CDR3 is TGTGCCAGCACCCCGGGACAGGGGCCACTCTCCGAGCAGTACTTC. This encodes CASTPGQGPLSEQYF.

For the CDR3, the DNA is TGTGCCAGCAGTCCACATCTAGCGGGAGGGTCCTACGAGCAGTACTTC. Translated: CASSPHLAGGSYEQYF. V usage is TRBV27 and J usage is TRBJ2-7, with 12 positions matching TRBD2. There are 16 residues in the CDR3. Trimming at V came to 5 bases and at J to 1 base, leaving 6 bases not matched to a gene. Germline CDR1 reads MNHEY; CDR2 reads SMNVEV (reference sequence).

The chain has TRBV14 and TRBJ1-1, with D maybe TRBD1 (5 bases). Germline V lookup: CDR1 SGHDN, CDR2 FVKESK. CDR3 length equals 14 residues. The V and J ends lost 4 bases and 0 bases respectively, with 9 bases between them. The CDR3 spells CASSPAGVNTEAFF. Written as DNA, the CDR3 is TGTGCCAGCAGCCCCGCGGGGGTGAACACTGAAGCTTTCTTT. Based on the CDR3 plus reference TRBV14 and TRBJ1-1, the full variable domain is EAGVTQFPSHSVIEKGQTVTLRCDPISGHDNLYWYRRVMGKEIKFLLHFVKESKQDESGMPNNRFLAERTGGTYSTLKVQPAELEDSGVYFCASSPAGVNTEAFFGQGTRLTVV.

J is TRBJ2-1 and V is TRBV7-2; the D gene is possibly TRBD2 (5 bases). CDR1 is SGHTA and CDR2 is FQGNSA in the germline V gene. V lost 3 bases, J lost 5 bases, and 14 bases lay in between. The CDR3 is 15 residues long. The CDR3 protein is CASSFSPTRDNEQFF. The CDR3 coding sequence is TGTGCCAGCAGCTTTAGCCCAACTAGGGACAATGAGCAGTTCTTC.

V is TRBV11-2 and J is TRBJ2-1, with D possibly matching TRBD1 (6 bases). The CDR3 consists of 15 residues. V lost 6 bases, J lost 0 bases, and 12 bases lay in between. Germline loops: CDR1 SGHAT, CDR2 FQNNGV. The CDR3 reads CASRATGNSYNEQFF. The CDR3 DNA reads as TGTGCCAGCAGAGCCACAGGGAACTCCTACAATGAGCAGTTCTTC. Complete variable domain (other parts from reference TRBV11-2 and TRBJ2-1): EAGVAQSPRYKIIEKRQSVAFWCNPISGHATLYWYQQILGQGPKLLIQFQNNGVVDDSQLPKDRFSAERLKGVDSTLKIQPAKLEDSAVYLCASRATGNSYNEQFFGPGTRLTVL.

The chain is built from TRBV29-1 and TRBJ2-7; possible D gene TRBD2, 6 bases. This CDR3 is built from 14 residues. V was cut by 3 bases and J by 2 bases, with 14 bases left in between. The germline CDR1 and CDR2 sequences are SQVTM and ANQGSEA. In DNA form, the CDR3 reads TGCAGCGTTGACGGGGGAACTAACACCTACGAGCAGTACTTC. It yields the protein CSVDGGTNTYEQYF.

V gene TRBV7-6 combines with J gene TRBJ2-4, with D unresolved. CDR1 SGHVS and CDR2 FNYEAQ come from the germline V gene. The CDR3 totals 14 residues. V gave up 1 base and J gave up 7 bases, with 11 bases separating them. This CDR3 reads CASSLDQEVNIQYF. The CDR3, as DNA: TGTGCCAGCAGCTTAGACCAGGAAGTGAACATTCAGTACTTC. Full variable domain (missing parts from reference TRBV7-6 and TRBJ2-4): GAGVSQSPRYKVTKRGQDVALRCDPISGHVSLYWYRQALGQGPEFLTYFNYEAQQDKSGLPNDRFSAERPEGSISTLTIQRTEQRDSAMYRCASSLDQEVNIQYFGAGTRLSVL.

This chain uses TRBV19 with TRBJ2-1, with 12 bases matching TRBD2. Losses at the gene ends were 5 bases for V and 4 bases for J; bases not matched to a gene: 6. Germline V gene lookup returns CDR1 LNHDA and CDR2 SQIVND (reference sequence). The CDR3 has 16 amino acids. The CDR3 coding sequence is TGTGCCAGTAGTCTGACTAGCGGGAGTCCATACAATGAGCAGTTCTTC. This gives the protein CASSLTSGSPYNEQFF.

The J gene is TRBJ2-3, the V gene TRBV6-5; D perhaps matches TRBD2 (6 bases). The CDR3 contains 15 residues. Per the germline V gene, CDR1 is MNHEY and CDR2 is SVGAGI. Trimming cost V 6 bases and J 0 bases, with 13 bases left between them. This CDR3 is CASRSPGTSTDTQYF. The CDR3 nucleotides are TGTGCCAGCAGGTCCCCGGGGACTAGCACAGATACGCAGTATTTT.

V gene TRBV10-3 combines with J gene TRBJ2-2; 8 positions agree with TRBD1. Germline trimming cut 7 bases from V and 1 base from J; bases unmatched to any gene: 5. The CDR3 extends over 15 amino acids. The germline V gene has CDR1 ENHRY and CDR2 SYGVKD. DNA of the CDR3: TGTGCCATCAACCTAGGACAGGGGAACACCGGGGAGCTGTTTTTT. It codes for CAINLGQGNTGELFF.

This chain uses TRBV7-8 with TRBJ2-5; 7 bases are a match to TRBD2. The CDR3 extends over 15 amino acids. CDR1 is SGHVS and CDR2 is FQNEAQ in the germline V gene. V shed 4 bases, J shed 2 bases, and the junction held 7 bases outside the gene matches. CDR3 sequence: CASSSTSVPQETQYF. The DNA for the CDR3 is TGTGCCAGCAGCTCTACTAGCGTCCCTCAAGAGACCCAGTACTTC.

CDR3 loop: CASSDGGASTDTQYF. The CDR3 bases are TGTGCCAGCAGTGATGGCGGGGCCAGCACAGATACGCAGTATTTT. This sequence joins TRBV2 and TRBJ2-3; tentatively, D is TRBD2 (6 bases). Trimming removed 3 bases from V and 0 bases from J, with 10 bases in between. This CDR3 comprises 15 residues. Germline CDR1 reads SNHLY; CDR2 reads FYNNEI.

The chain joins TRBV13 to TRBJ2-7, with 9 nucleotides matching TRBD2. Germline lookup yields CDR1 PRHDT and CDR2 FYEKMQ (reference sequence). CDR3 length: 15 residues. J lost 4 bases, V lost 0 bases, and 4 bases had no gene match. CDR3 in DNA: TGTGCCAGCAGCTTAGGGCGGGGGGGAAGGTACGAGCAGTACTTC. The encoded protein is CASSLGRGGRYEQYF.

CDR3 loop: CASSALLEMNTDTQYF. The CDR3 region has the DNA TGTGCCAGCTCAGCCTTACTAGAGATGAACACAGATACGCAGTATTTT. V is TRBV18 and J is TRBJ2-3, with TRBD2 as a possible D gene (5 bases). The CDR3 loop spans 16 amino acids. V lost 5 bases and J lost 2, with 17 bases in between. Germline CDR1 KGHSH, CDR2 LQKENI.

The chain combines TRBV18 with TRBJ2-1; 12 bases are a match to TRBD2. Germline CDR1 reads KGHSH; CDR2 reads LQKENI. The CDR3 is 16 amino acids. J gave up 3 bases and V 3 bases, and 3 bases lay outside the gene matches. CDR3 nucleotides: TGTGCCAGCTCACCGTTGGGACTAGCGGGCTACAATGAGCAGTTCTTC. It yields the protein CASSPLGLAGYNEQFF.

The chain joins TRBV6-4 to TRBJ2-6; 9 nucleotides agree with TRBD1. V lost 6 bases to trimming and J lost 2 bases; unmatched junction nucleotides: 2. Germline V gene lookup returns CDR1 MRHNA and CDR2 SNTAGT. The length of the CDR3 is 15 residues. CDR3: CASSRTGAGANVLTF. CDR3 in DNA: TGTGCCAGCAGCCGGACAGGGGCTGGGGCCAACGTCCTGACTTTC.